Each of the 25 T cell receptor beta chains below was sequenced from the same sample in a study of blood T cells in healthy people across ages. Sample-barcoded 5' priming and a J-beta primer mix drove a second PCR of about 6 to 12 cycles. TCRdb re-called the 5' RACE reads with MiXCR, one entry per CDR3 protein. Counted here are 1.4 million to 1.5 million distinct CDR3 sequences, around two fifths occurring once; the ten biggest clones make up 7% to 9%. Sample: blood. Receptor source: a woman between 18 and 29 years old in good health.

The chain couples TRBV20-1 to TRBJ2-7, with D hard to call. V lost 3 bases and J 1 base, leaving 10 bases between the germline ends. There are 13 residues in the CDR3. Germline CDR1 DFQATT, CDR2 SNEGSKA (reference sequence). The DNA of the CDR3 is TGCAGTGCTAGGCGCTGGGGTTCCTACGAGCAGTACTTC. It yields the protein CSARRWGSYEQYF.

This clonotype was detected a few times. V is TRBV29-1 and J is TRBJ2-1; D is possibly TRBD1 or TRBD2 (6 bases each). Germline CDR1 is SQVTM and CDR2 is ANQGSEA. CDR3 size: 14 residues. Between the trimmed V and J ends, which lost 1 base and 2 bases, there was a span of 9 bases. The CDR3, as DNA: TGCAGCGTTGAAGGGGGGGCCGCCTACAATGAGCAGTTCTTC. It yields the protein CSVEGGAAYNEQFF.

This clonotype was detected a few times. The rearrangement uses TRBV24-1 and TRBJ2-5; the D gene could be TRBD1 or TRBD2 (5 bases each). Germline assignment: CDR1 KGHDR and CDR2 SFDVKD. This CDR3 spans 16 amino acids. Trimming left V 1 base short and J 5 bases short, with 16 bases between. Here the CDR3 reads CATSDFGTGIPETQYF. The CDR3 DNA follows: TGTGCCACCAGTGATTTCGGGACCGGCATCCCCGAGACCCAGTACTTC.

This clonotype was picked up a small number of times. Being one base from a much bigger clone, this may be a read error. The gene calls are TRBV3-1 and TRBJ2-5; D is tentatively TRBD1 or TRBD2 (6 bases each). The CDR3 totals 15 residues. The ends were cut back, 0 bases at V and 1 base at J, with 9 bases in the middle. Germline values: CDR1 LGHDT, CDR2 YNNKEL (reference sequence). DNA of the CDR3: TGTGCCAGCAGCCAAGATCGGGGGCGCCAAGAGACCCAGTACTTC. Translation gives CASSQDRGRQETQYF.

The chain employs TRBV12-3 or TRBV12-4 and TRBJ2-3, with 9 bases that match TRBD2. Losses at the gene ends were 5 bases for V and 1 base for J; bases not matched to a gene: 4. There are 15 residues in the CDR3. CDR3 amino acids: CASSGRGGGTDTQYF. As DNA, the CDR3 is TGTGCCAGCAGTGGGCGGGGGGGCGGCACAGATACGCAGTATTTT.

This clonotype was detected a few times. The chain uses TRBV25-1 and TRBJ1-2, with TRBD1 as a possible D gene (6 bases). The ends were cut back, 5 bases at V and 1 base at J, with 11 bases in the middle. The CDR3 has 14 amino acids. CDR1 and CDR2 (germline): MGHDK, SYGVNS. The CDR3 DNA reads TGTGCCAGCAGTACTAGGGGGTTTAACTATGGCTACACCTTC. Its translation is CASSTRGFNYGYTF.

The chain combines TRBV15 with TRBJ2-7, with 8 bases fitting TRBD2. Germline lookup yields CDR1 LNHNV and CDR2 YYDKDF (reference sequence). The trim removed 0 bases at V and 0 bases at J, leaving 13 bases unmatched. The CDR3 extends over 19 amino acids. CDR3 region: CATSRDRPSGSRSSYEQYF. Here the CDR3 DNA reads TGTGCCACCAGCAGAGATAGGCCTAGCGGGTCTAGGAGCTCCTACGAGCAGTACTTC.

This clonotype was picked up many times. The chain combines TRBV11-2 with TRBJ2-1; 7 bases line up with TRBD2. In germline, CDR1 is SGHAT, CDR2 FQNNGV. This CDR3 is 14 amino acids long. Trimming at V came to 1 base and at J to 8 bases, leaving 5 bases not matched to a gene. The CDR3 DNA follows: TGTGCCAGCAGCTTAGGGACTAGTGGCGATGAGCAGTTCTTC. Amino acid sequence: CASSLGTSGDEQFF. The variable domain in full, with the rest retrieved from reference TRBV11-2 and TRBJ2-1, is EAGVAQSPRYKIIEKRQSVAFWCNPISGHATLYWYQQILGQGPKLLIQFQNNGVVDDSQLPKDRFSAERLKGVDSTLKIQPAKLEDSAVYLCASSLGTSGDEQFFGPGTRLTVL.

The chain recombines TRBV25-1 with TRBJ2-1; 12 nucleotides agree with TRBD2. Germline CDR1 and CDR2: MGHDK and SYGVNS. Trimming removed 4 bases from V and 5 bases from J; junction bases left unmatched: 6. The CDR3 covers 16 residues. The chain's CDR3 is CASSAWTSGDNNEQFF. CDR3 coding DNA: TGTGCCAGCAGTGCATGGACTAGCGGGGATAACAATGAGCAGTTCTTC. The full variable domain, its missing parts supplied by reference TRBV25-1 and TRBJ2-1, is EADIYQTPRYLVIGTGKKITLECSQTMGHDKMYWYQQDPGMELHLIHYSYGVNSTEKGDLSSESTVSRIRTEHFPLTLESARPSHTSQYLCASSAWTSGDNNEQFFGPGTRLTVL.

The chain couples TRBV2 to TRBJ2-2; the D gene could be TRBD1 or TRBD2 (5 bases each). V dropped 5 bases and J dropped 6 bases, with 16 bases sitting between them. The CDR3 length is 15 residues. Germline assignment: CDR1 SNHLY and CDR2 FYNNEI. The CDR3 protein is CASSMGRSNAGELFF. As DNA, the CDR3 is TGTGCCAGCAGTATGGGACGGTCTAACGCCGGGGAGCTGTTTTTT.

In DNA, the CDR3 is TGTGCCAGCAGCCCCGACCGGGAGGGTGAAAAACTGTTTTTT. Its protein is CASSPDREGEKLFF. V usage is TRBV4-2 and J usage is TRBJ1-4; no clear D gene. The CDR3 is made up of 14 amino acids. The V and J ends lost 4 bases and 7 bases respectively, with 13 bases between them. CDR1 is LGHNA and CDR2 is YNFKEQ in the germline V gene.

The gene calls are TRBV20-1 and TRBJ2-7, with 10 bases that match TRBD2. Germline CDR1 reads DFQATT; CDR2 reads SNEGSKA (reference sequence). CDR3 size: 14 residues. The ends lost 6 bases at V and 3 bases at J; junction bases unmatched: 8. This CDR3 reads CSAPGTSAYYEQYF. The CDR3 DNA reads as TGCAGTGCGCCCGGGACTAGCGCCTACTACGAGCAGTACTTC.

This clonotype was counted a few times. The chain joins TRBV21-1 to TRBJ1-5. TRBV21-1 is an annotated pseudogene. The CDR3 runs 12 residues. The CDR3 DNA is TGTGCCAGCAGCAAATTCCGGTGGCCCCAGCATTTT. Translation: CASSKFRWPQHF.

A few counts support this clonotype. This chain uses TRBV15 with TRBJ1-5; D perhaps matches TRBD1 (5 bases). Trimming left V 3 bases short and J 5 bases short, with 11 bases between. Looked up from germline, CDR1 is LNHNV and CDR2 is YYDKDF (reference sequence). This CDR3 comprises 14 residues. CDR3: CATSSPGGDQPQHF. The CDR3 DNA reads TGTGCCACCAGCAGTCCCGGAGGGGATCAGCCCCAGCATTTT.

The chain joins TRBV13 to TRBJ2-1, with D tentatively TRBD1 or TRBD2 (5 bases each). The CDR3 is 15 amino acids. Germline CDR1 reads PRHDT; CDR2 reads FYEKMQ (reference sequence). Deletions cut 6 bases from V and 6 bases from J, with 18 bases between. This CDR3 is CASSHRGGFSNEQFF. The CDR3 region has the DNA TGTGCCAGCAGTCACCGGGGCGGGTTTAGCAATGAGCAGTTCTTC.

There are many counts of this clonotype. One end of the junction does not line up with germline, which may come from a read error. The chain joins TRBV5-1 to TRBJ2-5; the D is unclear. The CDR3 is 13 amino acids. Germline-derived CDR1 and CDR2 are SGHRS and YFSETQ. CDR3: CASSLVSQETQYF. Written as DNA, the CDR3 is TGTGCCAGCAGCTTAGTTAGCCAAGAGACCCAGTACTTC. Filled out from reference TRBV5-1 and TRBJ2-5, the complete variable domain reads KAGVTQTPRYLIKTRGQQVTLSCSPISGHRSVSWYQQTPGQGLQFLFEYFSETQRNKGNFPGRFSGRQFSNSRSEMNVSTLELGDSALYLCASSLVSQETQYFGPGTRLLVL.

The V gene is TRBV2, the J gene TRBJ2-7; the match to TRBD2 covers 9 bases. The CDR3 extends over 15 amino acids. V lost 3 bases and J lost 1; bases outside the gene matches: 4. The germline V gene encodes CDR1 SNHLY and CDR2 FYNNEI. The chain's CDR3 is CASSEVAGGSYEQYF. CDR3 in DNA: TGTGCCAGCAGTGAGGTTGCGGGGGGGTCCTACGAGCAGTACTTC.

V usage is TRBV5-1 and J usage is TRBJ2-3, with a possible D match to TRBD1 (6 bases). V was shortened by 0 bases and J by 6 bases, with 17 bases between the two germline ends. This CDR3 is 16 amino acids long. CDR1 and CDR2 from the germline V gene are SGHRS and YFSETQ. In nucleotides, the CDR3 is TGCGCCAGCAGCTTGGAAGATACAGGGCCCCGTGATACGCAGTATTTT. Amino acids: CASSLEDTGPRDTQYF.

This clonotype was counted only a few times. Here the CDR3 reads CASSRGQAFEAFF. CDR3 sequence (DNA): TGCGCCAGCAGCCGGGGACAGGCCTTTGAAGCTTTCTTT. The chain has TRBV4-1 and TRBJ1-1, with TRBD1 matching over 8 bases. V lost 4 bases and J lost 7; bases outside the gene matches: 5. The CDR3 totals 13 residues. The V gene's germline CDR1 is MGHRA and CDR2 YSYEKL.

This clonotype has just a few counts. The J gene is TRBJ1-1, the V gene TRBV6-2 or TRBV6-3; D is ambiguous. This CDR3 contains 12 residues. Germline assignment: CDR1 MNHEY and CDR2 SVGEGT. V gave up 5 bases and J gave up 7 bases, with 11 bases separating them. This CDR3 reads CASSRGVGEAFF. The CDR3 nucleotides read TGTGCCAGCAGTCGGGGAGTGGGTGAAGCTTTCTTT.

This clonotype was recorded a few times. The CDR3: CATSDGIAESYNEQFF. The CDR3 DNA follows: TGTGCCACCAGTGATGGAATAGCGGAATCCTACAATGAGCAGTTCTTC. The rearrangement joins TRBV24-1 to TRBJ2-1; TRBD2 is a possible D gene (6 bases). The CDR3 contains 16 residues. Trimming took 3 bases from V and 1 from J, leaving 12 bases between them. Germline V CDR1 and CDR2: KGHDR, SFDVKD.

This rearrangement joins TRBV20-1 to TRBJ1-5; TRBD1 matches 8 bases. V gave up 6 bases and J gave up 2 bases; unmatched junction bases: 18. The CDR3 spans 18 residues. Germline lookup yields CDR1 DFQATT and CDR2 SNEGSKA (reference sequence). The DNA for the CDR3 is TGCAGTGCCACGACAGGGGCAGGGTTAGGTAGCGGCAATCAGCCCCAGCATTTT. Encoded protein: CSATTGAGLGSGNQPQHF.

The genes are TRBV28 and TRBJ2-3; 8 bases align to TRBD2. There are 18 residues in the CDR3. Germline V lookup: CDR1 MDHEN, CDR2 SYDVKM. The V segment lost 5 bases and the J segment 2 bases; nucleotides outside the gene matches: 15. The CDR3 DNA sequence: TGTGCCAGCAGTCCACTACATCGAGCGGGGGTGAACACAGATACGCAGTATTTT. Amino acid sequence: CASSPLHRAGVNTDTQYF.

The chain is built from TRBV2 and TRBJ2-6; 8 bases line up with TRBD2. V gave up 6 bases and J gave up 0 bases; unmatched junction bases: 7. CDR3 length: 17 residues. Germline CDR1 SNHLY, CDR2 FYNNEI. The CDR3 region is CASSGLAGTSGANVLTF. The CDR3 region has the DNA TGTGCCAGCAGCGGACTAGCAGGAACCTCTGGGGCCAACGTCCTGACTTTC.

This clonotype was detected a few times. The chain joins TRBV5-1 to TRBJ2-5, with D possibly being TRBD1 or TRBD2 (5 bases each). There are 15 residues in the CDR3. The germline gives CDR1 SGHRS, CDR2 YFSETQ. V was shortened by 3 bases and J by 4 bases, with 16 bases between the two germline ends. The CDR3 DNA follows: TGCGCCAGCAGCTCGAGCACCGGGGCCCGAGAGACCCAGTACTTC. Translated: CASSSSTGARETQYF.